The 25 T cell receptor beta chains listed next were all sequenced from one sample in a study of T-cell memory formation after mild COVID-19. In TCRdb, the 5' RACE reads were re-called with MiXCR into one record per CDR3 protein. Seen here are about 450,000 distinct CDR3 sequences, less than 25% observed once, and the top ten hold 10% to 15%. The sequencing input was PBMCs or a T cell subset sorted from them (not recorded which). The receptors here all came from an adult woman who had mild COVID-19 (a few samples of this study predate the infection). Cell type and time point are not known.

The chain employs TRBV10-3 and TRBJ2-7, with 9 bases identical to TRBD1. The V segment lost 4 bases and the J segment 2 bases; nucleotides outside the gene matches: 6. The CDR3 length is 15 residues. In germline, CDR1 is ENHRY, CDR2 SYGVKD. The CDR3 protein is CAISVAGTGTYEQYF. The CDR3, as DNA: TGTGCCATCAGTGTGGCCGGGACAGGGACCTACGAGCAGTACTTC.

The genes are TRBV14 and TRBJ1-1, with D uncertain. The CDR3 sequence is 14 residues long. CDR1 is SGHDN, CDR2 FVKESK, per germline. Trimming shortened V by 2 bases and J by 11 bases, and 18 bases separated the two germline ends. CDR3 sequence: CASSQYADGKMAFF. Written as DNA, the CDR3 is TGTGCCAGCAGCCAATATGCGGACGGGAAAATGGCTTTCTTT. Supplemented by reference TRBV14 and TRBJ1-1, the full variable domain reads EAGVTQFPSHSVIEKGQTVTLRCDPISGHDNLYWYRRVMGKEIKFLLHFVKESKQDESGMPNNRFLAERTGGTYSTLKVQPAELEDSGVYFCASSQYADGKMAFFGQGTRLTVV.

The gene calls are TRBV5-1 and TRBJ2-1, with D perhaps TRBD1 (5 bases). The CDR3 loop spans 13 amino acids. Germline-derived CDR1 and CDR2 are SGHRS and YFSETQ. Trimming left V 5 bases short and J 15 bases short, with 21 bases between. The CDR3 coding sequence is TGCGCCAGCAGTCCCCCGGGCACAGGTCTGGCGTTCTTC. Its translation: CASSPPGTGLAFF.

This clonotype came up a few times. J is TRBJ1-2 and V is TRBV12-3 or TRBV12-4; D unclear. CDR3 size: 14 residues. The V end was cut by 8 bases, the J end by 0 bases, with 13 bases between. The CDR3 loop reads CASARGLTNYGYTF. The CDR3 DNA reads TGTGCCAGCGCGCGTGGCCTCACTAACTATGGCTACACCTTC.

The rearrangement links TRBV5-4 to TRBJ2-1; 11 nucleotides line up with TRBD2. Germline CDR1 reads SGHNT; CDR2 reads YYREEE (reference sequence). V shed 0 bases and J 6 bases; nucleotides not matched to a gene: 8. This CDR3 has 17 residues. The chain's CDR3 is CASSLALGLAGLNEQFF. Written as DNA, the CDR3 is TGTGCCAGCAGCTTGGCATTAGGACTAGCGGGTCTCAATGAGCAGTTCTTC. Based on the CDR3 plus reference TRBV5-4 and TRBJ2-1, the full variable domain is ETGVTQSPTHLIKTRGQQVTLRCSSQSGHNTVSWYQQALGQGPQFIFQYYREEENGRGNFPPRFSGLQFPNYSSELNVNALELDDSALYLCASSLALGLAGLNEQFFGPGTRLTVL.

The CDR3 reads CSAGGQGAGYTF. CDR3 nucleotide sequence: TGCAGTGCCGGGGGACAGGGGGCGGGCTACACCTTC. The gene calls are TRBV20-1 and TRBJ1-2, with 12 bases aligning to TRBD1. V lost 6 bases, J lost 8 bases, and 4 bases stayed unmatched. From germline, CDR1 is DFQATT and CDR2 SNEGSKA (reference sequence). CDR3 length equals 12 residues.

As DNA, the CDR3 is TGTGCCAGCAGCTTAGAGGCTGGCAGTGGGAGGTACGAGCAGTACTTC. It codes for CASSLEAGSGRYEQYF. The gene calls are TRBV7-6 and TRBJ2-7, with D tentatively TRBD2 (6 bases). V lost 1 base to trimming and J lost 4 bases, with 17 bases between them. This CDR3 region has 16 residues. Per the germline V gene, CDR1 is SGHVS and CDR2 is FNYEAQ.

This rearrangement joins TRBV2 to TRBJ1-2; D is unresolved. V lost 6 bases to trimming and J lost 4 bases, with 12 bases between them. Looked up from germline, CDR1 is SNHLY and CDR2 is FYNNEI. The CDR3 is 13 residues long. The CDR3 reads CASREEGSYGYTF. The DNA for the CDR3 is TGTGCCAGCAGGGAGGAGGGTTCCTATGGCTACACCTTC.

The table lists this clonotype with many counts. The gene calls are TRBV10-3 and TRBJ2-7; TRBD1 might be the D (7 bases). In germline, CDR1 is ENHRY, CDR2 SYGVKD. V lost 7 bases to trimming and J lost 0 bases, with 10 bases between them. This CDR3 comprises 13 residues. The CDR3 region is CAINQGGSYEQYF. The CDR3, as DNA: TGTGCCATCAATCAGGGGGGCTCCTACGAGCAGTACTTC.

This sequence joins TRBV29-1 and TRBJ2-2; TRBD1 matches at 8 bases. Germline CDR1 and CDR2: SQVTM and ANQGSEA. The CDR3 is 14 amino acids. J gave up 2 bases and V 7 bases, and 6 bases lay outside the gene matches. CDR3 DNA sequence: TGCAGCGCATCAGGGGGCGAAAACACCGGGGAGCTGTTTTTT. Translation: CSASGGENTGELFF.

This clonotype was recorded a few times. This rearrangement joins TRBV18 to TRBJ1-4; 8 nucleotides align to TRBD1. CDR3 length equals 16 residues. With 3 bases clipped from V and 1 base from J, the junction kept 4 bases outside the gene matches. Germline V gene lookup returns CDR1 KGHSH and CDR2 LQKENI. DNA for the CDR3: TGTGCCAGCTCACCGATTGACAGGGGAACTAATGAAAAACTGTTTTTT. Translating it yields CASSPIDRGTNEKLFF.

V and J are TRBV18 and TRBJ2-7; 9 nucleotides line up with TRBD2. The CDR3 is 15 residues long. With 3 bases clipped from V and 7 bases from J, the junction kept 10 bases outside the gene matches. Looked up from germline, CDR1 is KGHSH and CDR2 is LQKENI. The CDR3 coding sequence is TGTGCCAGCTCACCGGGACTAGCACCGCCGTCTGAGCAGTACTTC. Encoded protein: CASSPGLAPPSEQYF.

The sample holds a few counts of this clonotype. The chain combines TRBV11-2 with TRBJ1-2; possible D gene TRBD1, 6 bases. V was trimmed by 5 bases and J by 4 bases, leaving 17 bases between them. The CDR3 loop spans 15 amino acids. Germline CDR1 SGHAT, CDR2 FQNNGV. DNA for the CDR3: TGTGCCAGCAGCCCCGATGTGGGGGCTACCTATGGCTACACCTTC. Translated, it gives CASSPDVGATYGYTF.

The rearrangement uses TRBV5-1 and TRBJ2-7; D unclear. The CDR3 has 16 amino acids. Germline V gene data show CDR1 as SGHRS and CDR2 as YFSETQ. V gave up 0 bases and J gave up 0 bases, with 13 bases separating them. The CDR3 protein is CASSLALGKSSYEQYF. In DNA, the CDR3 is TGCGCCAGCAGCTTGGCCCTGGGGAAGAGCTCCTACGAGCAGTACTTC. The whole variable domain, filled in from reference TRBV5-1 and TRBJ2-7, reads KAGVTQTPRYLIKTRGQQVTLSCSPISGHRSVSWYQQTPGQGLQFLFEYFSETQRNKGNFPGRFSGRQFSNSRSEMNVSTLELGDSALYLCASSLALGKSSYEQYFGPGTRLTVT.

This sequence joins TRBV11-2 and TRBJ2-3, with D perhaps matching TRBD2 (6 bases). The germline V and J ends were trimmed by 0 bases and 6 bases, with 10 bases remaining between them. This CDR3 region has 14 residues. Germline-derived CDR1 and CDR2 are SGHAT and FQNNGV. The CDR3 loop reads CASSLEIRGDTQYF. CDR3 sequence (DNA): TGTGCCAGCAGCTTAGAGATCCGGGGGGATACGCAGTATTTT.

This clonotype has just a few counts. The chain joins TRBV18 to TRBJ1-1, with TRBD1 matching 7 bases. Germline CDR1 KGHSH, CDR2 LQKENI. The J segment lost 1 base and the V segment lost 2 bases, leaving 4 bases of the junction unmatched. The CDR3 length is 15 residues. CDR3 sequence (DNA): TGTGCCAGCTCACCAAGTGACAGGGCGAACACTGAAGCTTTCTTT. Translation: CASSPSDRANTEAFF.

The chain couples TRBV6-5 to TRBJ1-2; D unresolved. The CDR3 runs 15 residues. V lost 6 bases and J 3 bases, leaving 17 bases between the germline ends. The V gene's germline CDR1 is MNHEY and CDR2 SVGAGI. The CDR3 reads CASRGWTAGDYGYTF. The DNA of the CDR3 is TGTGCCAGCAGGGGATGGACCGCCGGTGACTATGGCTACACCTTC.

V is TRBV7-9 and J is TRBJ2-2, with D tentatively TRBD2 (6 bases). With 3 bases removed from V and 6 bases from J, the gap between germline ends came to 8 bases. The CDR3 spans 13 residues. Germline V gene lookup returns CDR1 SEHNR and CDR2 FQNEAQ (reference sequence). The CDR3 is CASSFWEAGELFF. The CDR3 DNA follows: TGTGCCAGCAGCTTCTGGGAGGCCGGGGAGCTGTTTTTT.

The V gene is TRBV14, the J gene TRBJ1-1, with TRBD1 matching over 11 bases. The V gene end was trimmed by 4 bases and the J gene end by 2 bases; junction bases not matched to a gene: 18. The CDR3 is 20 residues long. CDR1 is SGHDN and CDR2 is FVKESK in the germline V gene. The CDR3 is CASSPGTGGFRGLSNTEAFF. The CDR3 DNA sequence: TGTGCCAGCAGCCCCGGGACAGGGGGATTTAGGGGCCTCTCTAACACTGAAGCTTTCTTT.

CDR3 in amino acids: CASSTEQGWANVLTF. As DNA, the CDR3 is TGCGCCAGCAGCACAGAACAGGGCTGGGCCAACGTCCTGACTTTC. The chain recombines TRBV5-1 with TRBJ2-6; the D gene is possibly TRBD1 (6 bases). The V end lost 4 bases, the J end lost 5 bases, and 13 bases lay between the germline ends. The CDR3 spans 15 residues. Germline V CDR1 and CDR2: SGHRS, YFSETQ.

There are a few counts of this clonotype. This chain uses TRBV7-9 with TRBJ2-7, with D perhaps TRBD1 (6 bases). This CDR3 has 14 amino acids. Germline CDR1 reads SEHNR; CDR2 reads FQNEAQ (reference sequence). With 5 bases removed from V and 3 bases from J, the gap between germline ends came to 14 bases. The CDR3 sequence is CASSPWGPLYEQYF. CDR3 bases: TGTGCCAGCAGCCCGTGGGGGCCACTCTACGAGCAGTACTTC.

The genes are TRBV20-1 and TRBJ2-1; 13 nucleotides match TRBD2. After removal of 0 bases from V and 2 bases from J, the junction contained 1 base not matched to a gene. The germline V gene encodes CDR1 DFQATT and CDR2 SNEGSKA (reference sequence). The CDR3 has 16 amino acids. The CDR3 DNA follows: TGCAGTGCTAGAGAGGGACTAGCGGGGCCCTACAATGAGCAGTTCTTC. It is translated as CSAREGLAGPYNEQFF.

This clonotype was observed a handful of times. J is TRBJ2-5 and V is TRBV20-1; 9 bases match TRBD2. The CDR3 has 15 amino acids. Per the germline V gene, CDR1 is DFQATT and CDR2 is SNEGSKA (reference sequence). Trimming removed 2 bases from V and 2 bases from J; junction bases left unmatched: 6. The chain's CDR3 is CSARPGGGAQETQYF. In nucleotides, the CDR3 is TGCAGTGCTAGACCCGGCGGGGGGGCTCAAGAGACCCAGTACTTC.

The chain recombines TRBV5-8 with TRBJ1-2, with D unclear. Germline-derived CDR1 and CDR2 are SGHTS and YDEGEE. V lost 1 base to trimming and J lost 8 bases, with 12 bases between them. The CDR3 runs to 13 residues. The CDR3 DNA follows: TGTGCCAGCAGCTTGTACGCTAATGCGGGCTACACCTTC. This encodes CASSLYANAGYTF. Complete variable domain (other parts from reference TRBV5-8 and TRBJ1-2): EAGVTQSPTHLIKTRGQQATLRCSPISGHTSVYWYQQALGLGLQFLLWYDEGEERNRGNFPPRFSGRQFPNYSSELNVNALELEDSALYLCASSLYANAGYTFGSGTRLTVV.

The chain combines TRBV6-5 with TRBJ2-2; 8 bases line up with TRBD2. The CDR3 consists of 20 residues. The germline CDR1 and CDR2 sequences are MNHEY and SVGAGI. J was trimmed by 0 bases and V by 1 base; bases with no gene match: 13. CDR3 sequence reads: CASSYYRLGLAGANTGELFF. As DNA, the CDR3 is TGTGCCAGCAGTTACTACCGGTTAGGGCTAGCGGGTGCGAACACCGGGGAGCTGTTTTTT.